A selection of T cell receptor beta chains follows, all from one sample in a study of blood T cells in healthy people across ages. TCRdb re-analysed the 5' RACE reads in MiXCR, keeping a single row per CDR3 protein. The sample records about 1.7 million distinct CDR3 sequences, roughly 27% being singletons. Sequencing was performed on blood. These receptors originate from a woman aged 30 to 39 in good health. Both conserved end residues are part of each CDR3. A D gene is named only where the DNA matches it firmly. Size tells how often a clone was seen (once, few, many) or the class of an expanded clone, and some rows leave it out.

CDR3: CPSSPLRETQYF
DNA: TGTCCCAGCAGCCCTCTCCGGGAGACCCAGTACTTC
V: TRBV7-2
size: NA
D: NA
J: TRBJ2-5

CDR3: CASSGAGNEQFF
DNA: TGTGCCAGCAGTGGCGCAGGAAATGAGCAGTTCTTC
V: TRBV12-3/TRBV12-4
size: many
D: NA
J: TRBJ2-1

CDR3: CASSVGLYEQYF
DNA: TGTGCCAGCAGCGTGGGTCTCTACGAGCAGTACTTC
V: TRBV28
size: NA
D: NA
J: TRBJ2-7

CDR3: CASSQGRTNQPQHF
DNA: TGTGCCAGCAGCCAAGGTCGGACCAATCAGCCCCAGCATTTT
V: TRBV7-2
size: NA
D: NA
J: TRBJ1-5

CDR3: CAISESGFSPLHF
DNA: TGTGCCATCAGTGAGTCAGGGTTTTCACCCCTCCACTTT
V: TRBV10-3
size: many
D: NA
J: TRBJ1-6

CDR3: CASSLDQMASSYNEQFF
DNA: TGTGCCAGCAGTTTGGACCAGATGGCTAGCTCCTACAATGAGCAGTTCTTC
V: TRBV28
size: few
D: NA
J: TRBJ2-1

CDR3: CASSTVDEQFF
DNA: TGTGCCAGCAGCACGGTTGATGAGCAGTTCTTC
V: TRBV5-4
size: few
D: NA
J: TRBJ2-1

CDR3: CASRLGTGTGSYGYTF
DNA: TGTGCCAGCAGGTTGGGAACCGGGACAGGGAGCTATGGCTACACCTTC
V: TRBV7-9
size: NA
D: TRBD1
J: TRBJ1-2

CDR3: CSASATSGGYNEQFF
DNA: TGCAGTGCTAGCGCGACTAGCGGGGGTTACAATGAGCAGTTCTTC
V: TRBV20-1
size: many
D: TRBD2
J: TRBJ2-1

CDR3: CASSLPAGTQYF
DNA: TGTGCCAGCAGTTTACCGGCTGGGACCCAGTACTTC
V: TRBV28
size: many
D: NA
J: TRBJ2-5

CDR3: CASSDRTKAGTQYF
DNA: TGTGCCAGCAGTGACCGGACCAAGGCAGGGACCCAGTACTTC
V: TRBV6-5
size: few
D: NA
J: TRBJ2-5

CDR3: CSATKQSGGDYNEQFF
DNA: TGCAGTGCCACCAAGCAGAGCGGGGGGGACTACAATGAGCAGTTCTTC
V: TRBV20-1
size: many
D: TRBD2
J: TRBJ2-1

CDR3: CASSREGQGVRSPLHF
DNA: TGCGCCAGCAGCCGCGAGGGACAGGGGGTAAGATCACCCCTCCACTTT
V: TRBV5-1
size: NA
D: TRBD1
J: TRBJ1-6

CDR3: CASSDRAVAYNEQFF
DNA: TGTGCCAGCAGTGACCGGGCAGTAGCCTACAATGAGCAGTTCTTC
V: TRBV25-1
size: few
D: NA
J: TRBJ2-1

CDR3: CASSVESSGYNEQFF
DNA: TGTGCCAGCAGCGTAGAGAGTAGCGGCTACAATGAGCAGTTCTTC
V: TRBV9
size: many
D: NA
J: TRBJ2-1

CDR3: CASSLGSFEQYF
DNA: TGTGCCAGCAGTCTAGGGTCCTTCGAGCAGTACTTC
V: TRBV11-2
size: few
D: NA
J: TRBJ2-7

CDR3: CASSLGTNRYEQYF
DNA: TGCGCCAGCAGCTTAGGCACCAACCGCTACGAGCAGTACTTC
V: TRBV5-1
size: many
D: NA
J: TRBJ2-7

CDR3: CVSSLRDGFSTDTQYF
DNA: TGTGTCAGCAGTCTTCGAGATGGGTTTAGCACAGATACGCAGTATTTT
V: TRBV28
size: once
D: NA
J: TRBJ2-3

CDR3: CASSQVDSSYEQYF
DNA: TGTGCCAGCAGCCAAGTCGACAGCTCCTACGAGCAGTACTTC
V: TRBV3-1
size: NA
D: NA
J: TRBJ2-7

CDR3: CASSPTYGQGGTQYF
DNA: TGTGCCAGCAGCCCAACGTACGGACAGGGTGGTACGCAGTATTTT
V: TRBV9
size: NA
D: TRBD1
J: TRBJ2-3

CDR3: CASSPDSAVGNEQFF
DNA: TGTGCCAGCTCACCAGATTCAGCTGTGGGCAATGAGCAGTTCTTC
V: TRBV18
size: many
D: NA
J: TRBJ2-1

CDR3: CATSRENGGYTF
DNA: TGTGCCACCAGCAGAGAAAACGGTGGCTACACCTTC
V: TRBV15
size: NA
D: NA
J: TRBJ1-2

CDR3: CASSYRQTNEKLFF
DNA: TGTGCCAGCAGTTATCGGCAGACAAATGAAAAACTGTTTTTT
V: TRBV6-5
size: NA
D: NA
J: TRBJ1-4

CDR3: CASSQSLAGMHNEQYF
DNA: TGTGCCAGCAGCCAGAGTTTAGCGGGGATGCACAATGAGCAGTACTTC
V: TRBV9
size: NA
D: TRBD2
J: TRBJ2-5

CDR3: CAISEFGQGDEQYF
DNA: TGTGCCATCAGTGAGTTCGGGCAGGGTGACGAGCAGTACTTC
V: TRBV10-3
size: many
D: NA
J: TRBJ2-7

CDR3: CSAREGEGKRVGSPLHF
DNA: TGCAGTGCTAGAGAGGGGGAGGGTAAGCGCGTCGGCTCACCCCTCCACTTT
V: TRBV20-1
size: few
D: NA
J: TRBJ1-6

CDR3: CASSQDVGATDTQYF
DNA: TGTGCCAGCTCACAGGACGTGGGAGCCACAGATACGCAGTATTTT
V: TRBV18
size: NA
D: NA
J: TRBJ2-3

CDR3: CSARDGTSPYGYTF
DNA: TGCAGTGCTAGAGACGGGACTTCCCCGTATGGCTACACCTTC
V: TRBV20-1
size: many
D: NA
J: TRBJ1-2

CDR3: CATHGGPKVGNQPQHF
DNA: TGTGCCACCCACGGCGGCCCTAAGGTCGGCAATCAGCCCCAGCATTTT
V: TRBV5-6
size: few
D: NA
J: TRBJ1-5

CDR3: CSVGDRADQPQHF
DNA: TGCAGCGTCGGAGACAGGGCGGATCAGCCCCAGCATTTT
V: TRBV29-1
size: NA
D: TRBD1
J: TRBJ1-5

CDR3: CATAGPYNEQYF
DNA: TGTGCCACCGCCGGGCCATACAATGAGCAGTACTTC
V: TRBV24-1
size: NA
D: NA
J: TRBJ2-7

CDR3: CASSYPGTVSYEQYF
DNA: TGTGCCAGCAGCTACCCCGGGACAGTCTCCTACGAGCAGTACTTC
V: TRBV5-5
size: many
D: TRBD1
J: TRBJ2-7

CDR3: CSARVGRENEQYF
DNA: TGCAGTGCTAGAGTTGGCAGGGAGAACGAGCAGTACTTC
V: TRBV20-1
size: NA
D: NA
J: TRBJ2-7

CDR3: CASSHGTFLYEQFF
DNA: TGTGCCAGCAGCCACGGGACTTTTCTCTACGAGCAGTTCTTC
V: TRBV3-1
size: NA
D: NA
J: TRBJ2-1

CDR3: CASSSSGGPYNEQYF
DNA: TGTGCCAGCAGTAGTAGCGGGGGGCCCTACAATGAGCAGTACTTC
V: TRBV11-1
size: NA
D: TRBD2
J: TRBJ2-7

CDR3: CASSLGLAGYSEQYF
DNA: TGTGCCAGCAGCTTAGGACTAGCGGGATACTCCGAGCAGTACTTC
V: TRBV7-2
size: few
D: TRBD2
J: TRBJ2-7

CDR3: CASSLVRTSVFSGSVSYNEQFF
DNA: TGTGCCAGCAGTTTGGTTCGGACTAGTGTGTTTAGCGGGAGTGTGTCCTACAATGAGCAGTTCTTC
V: TRBV12-3/TRBV12-4
size: NA
D: TRBD2
J: TRBJ2-1

CDR3: CASRKPGQPSNEQYF
DNA: TGTGCCAGCAGGAAACCGGGACAGCCTTCCAATGAGCAGTACTTC
V: TRBV6-5
size: few
D: TRBD1
J: TRBJ2-4

CDR3: CASSLIIGLGAFF
DNA: TGTGCCAGCAGCTTAATCATAGGACTAGGGGCGTTCTTC
V: TRBV7-2
size: NA
D: TRBD2
J: TRBJ2-1

CDR3: CASSAELQETQYF
DNA: TGCGCCAGCAGCGCAGAACTCCAAGAGACCCAGTACTTC
V: TRBV5-1
size: NA
D: NA
J: TRBJ2-5

CDR3: CNASPGQVNEKLFF
DNA: TGCAATGCTAGCCCCGGACAGGTTAATGAAAAACTGTTTTTT
V: TRBV20-1
size: NA
D: TRBD1
J: TRBJ1-4

CDR3: CASSLILVGEKLFF
DNA: TGTGCCAGCAGCCTCATCCTAGTGGGTGAAAAACTGTTTTTT
V: TRBV4-2
size: NA
D: NA
J: TRBJ1-4

CDR3: CASSTPQETQYF
DNA: TGTGCCAGCTCAACTCCCCAAGAGACCCAGTACTTC
V: TRBV18
size: many
D: NA
J: TRBJ2-5

CDR3: CASSTGQGLDNEQFF
DNA: TGTGCCAGCTCCACTGGCCAGGGGCTAGACAATGAGCAGTTCTTC
V: TRBV18
size: NA
D: NA
J: TRBJ2-1

CDR3: CAWMALSYNEQFF
DNA: TGTGCCTGGATGGCACTGTCCTACAATGAGCAGTTCTTC
V: TRBV30
size: NA
D: NA
J: TRBJ2-1

CDR3: CATSNGGFQPQHF
DNA: TGTGCCACCTCGAATGGGGGGTTCCAGCCCCAGCATTTT
V: TRBV6-5
size: NA
D: NA
J: TRBJ1-5

CDR3: CAISDELYYEQFF
DNA: TGTGCCATCAGTGACGAGCTTTATTATGAGCAGTTCTTC
V: TRBV10-3
size: NA
D: NA
J: TRBJ2-1

CDR3: CAIRGETYTEAFF
DNA: TGCGCCATCAGGGGAGAAACCTACACTGAAGCTTTCTTT
V: TRBV10-3
size: once
D: NA
J: TRBJ1-1

CDR3: CASSRGSLSNQPQHF
DNA: TGTGCCAGCAGCCGAGGCAGCCTTAGCAATCAGCCCCAGCATTTT
V: TRBV3-1
size: few
D: NA
J: TRBJ1-5

CDR3: CSARDRDGASYEQYF
DNA: TGCAGTGCTAGAGACCGGGACGGAGCTTCCTACGAGCAGTACTTC
V: TRBV20-1
size: NA
D: NA
J: TRBJ2-7